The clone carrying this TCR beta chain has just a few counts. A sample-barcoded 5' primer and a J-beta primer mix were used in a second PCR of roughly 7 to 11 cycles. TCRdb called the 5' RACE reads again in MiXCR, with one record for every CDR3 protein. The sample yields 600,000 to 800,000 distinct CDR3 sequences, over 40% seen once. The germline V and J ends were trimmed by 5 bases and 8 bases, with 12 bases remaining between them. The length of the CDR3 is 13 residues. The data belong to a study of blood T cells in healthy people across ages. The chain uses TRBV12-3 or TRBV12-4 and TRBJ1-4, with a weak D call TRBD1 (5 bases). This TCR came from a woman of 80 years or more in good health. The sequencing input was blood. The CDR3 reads CASSVRRGEKLFF. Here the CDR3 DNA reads TGTGCCAGCAGTGTCCGAAGGGGCGAAAAACTGTTTTTT.